This T cell receptor beta chain was identified during a study of blood T cell repertoires in COVID-19. Study-level background: Researchers got acute and convalescent COVID-19 samples from the United States, Italy and Spain. The cDNA or gDNA used as material had been derived from T cells, B-cell-depleted T cells, or PBMCs.

Authors' data handling: Estimates of nucleated cell counts were drawn from the amplification of reference gene primers. TCRdb's table, derived via immunoSEQ multiplex PCR, lists solely in-frame clones and lacks some. V, J and clone size are those of that table, while D and trimming were read from the DNA. In the table there are 250,000 to 350,000 clones, approximately 84% of which are singletons. The table lists this clone with a count of one. Patients from Seattle were sampled longitudinally, starting during active infection. The sample was peripheral blood. The sequence was collected from a human donor with COVID-19, enrolled during active disease. The donor label of this sample is uncertain.

The CDR3 DNA sequence: TGTGCCAGCAGTTTGGACAGGCGGCGGACTGAAGCTTTCTTT. It is translated as CASSLDRRRTEAFF. The chain joins TRBV28 to TRBJ1-1; 7 bases fit TRBD1. V was pared by 3 bases and J by 5 bases, with 6 bases of the junction left unmatched. The germline V gene encodes CDR1 MDHEN and CDR2 SYDVKM. The CDR3 is 14 amino acids.